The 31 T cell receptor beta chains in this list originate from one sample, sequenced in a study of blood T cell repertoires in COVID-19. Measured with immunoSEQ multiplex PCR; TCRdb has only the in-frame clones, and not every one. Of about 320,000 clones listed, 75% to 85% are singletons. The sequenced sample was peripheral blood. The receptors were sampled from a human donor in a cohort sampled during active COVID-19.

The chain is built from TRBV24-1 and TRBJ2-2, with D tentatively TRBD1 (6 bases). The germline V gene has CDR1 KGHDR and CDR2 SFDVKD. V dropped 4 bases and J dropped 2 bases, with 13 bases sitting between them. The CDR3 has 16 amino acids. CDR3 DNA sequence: TGTGCCACCAGTGAACCTGACAGGAGCAACACCGGGGAGCTGTTTTTT. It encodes CATSEPDRSNTGELFF.

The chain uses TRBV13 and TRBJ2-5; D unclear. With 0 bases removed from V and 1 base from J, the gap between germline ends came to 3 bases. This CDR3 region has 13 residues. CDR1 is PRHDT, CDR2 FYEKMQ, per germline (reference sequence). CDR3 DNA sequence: TGTGCCAGCAGCTTAGGTAGCCAAGAGACCCAGTACTTC. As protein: CASSLGSQETQYF.

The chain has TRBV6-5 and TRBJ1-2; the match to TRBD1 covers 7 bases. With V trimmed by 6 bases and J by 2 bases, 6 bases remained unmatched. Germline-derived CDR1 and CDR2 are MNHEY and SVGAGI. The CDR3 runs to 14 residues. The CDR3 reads CASRRQGENYGYTF. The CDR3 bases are TGTGCCAGCAGACGACAGGGAGAGAACTATGGCTACACCTTC.

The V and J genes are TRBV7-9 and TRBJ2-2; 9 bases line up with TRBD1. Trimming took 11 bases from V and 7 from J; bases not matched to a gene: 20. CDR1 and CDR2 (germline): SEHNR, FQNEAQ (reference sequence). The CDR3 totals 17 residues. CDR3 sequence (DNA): TGTGCCTTGCAGCAGCTTACCGAACAGGGGGCAGTCGGGGAGCTGTTTTTT. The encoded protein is CALQQLTEQGAVGELFF.

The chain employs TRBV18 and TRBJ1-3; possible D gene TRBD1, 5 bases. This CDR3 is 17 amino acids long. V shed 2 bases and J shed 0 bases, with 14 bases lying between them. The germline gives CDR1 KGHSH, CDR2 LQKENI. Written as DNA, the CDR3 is TGTGCCAGCTCACCATCGGACACATTCATCTCTGGAAACACCATATATTTT. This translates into CASSPSDTFISGNTIYF.

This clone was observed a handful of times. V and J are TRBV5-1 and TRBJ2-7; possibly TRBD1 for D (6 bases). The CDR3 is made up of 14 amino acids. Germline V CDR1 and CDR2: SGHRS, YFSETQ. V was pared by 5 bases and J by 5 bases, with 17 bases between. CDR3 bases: TGCGCCAGCAGTCGCGCATGGACAGATCACGAGCAGTACTTC. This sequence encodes CASSRAWTDHEQYF.

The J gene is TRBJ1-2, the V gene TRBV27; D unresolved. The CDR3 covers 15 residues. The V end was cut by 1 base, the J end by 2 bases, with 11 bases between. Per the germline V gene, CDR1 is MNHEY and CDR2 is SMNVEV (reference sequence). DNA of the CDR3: TGTGCCAGCAGTTTATTGAGGGAAATAAACTATGGCTACACCTTC. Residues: CASSLLREINYGYTF.

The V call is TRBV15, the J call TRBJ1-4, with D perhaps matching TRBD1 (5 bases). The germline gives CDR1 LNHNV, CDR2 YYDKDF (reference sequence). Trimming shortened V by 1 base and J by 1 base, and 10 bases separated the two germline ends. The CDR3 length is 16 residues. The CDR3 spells CATSRGGLGTNEKLFF. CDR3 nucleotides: TGTGCCACCAGCAGAGGGGGCTTGGGAACTAATGAAAAACTGTTTTTT.

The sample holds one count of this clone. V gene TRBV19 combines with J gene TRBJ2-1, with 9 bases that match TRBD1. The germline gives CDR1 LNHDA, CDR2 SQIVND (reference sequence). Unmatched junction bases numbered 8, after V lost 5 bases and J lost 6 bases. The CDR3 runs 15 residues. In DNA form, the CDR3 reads TGTGCCAGTAGTGTACAGGGGGCCCGCCTCAATGAGCAGTTCTTC. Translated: CASSVQGARLNEQFF.

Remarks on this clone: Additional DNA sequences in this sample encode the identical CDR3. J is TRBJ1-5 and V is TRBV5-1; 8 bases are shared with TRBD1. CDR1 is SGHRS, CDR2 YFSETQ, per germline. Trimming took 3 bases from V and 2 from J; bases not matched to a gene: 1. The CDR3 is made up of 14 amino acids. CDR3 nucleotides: TGCGCCAGCAGCTCACAGGGGGGCAATCAGCCCCAGCATTTT. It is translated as CASSSQGGNQPQHF.

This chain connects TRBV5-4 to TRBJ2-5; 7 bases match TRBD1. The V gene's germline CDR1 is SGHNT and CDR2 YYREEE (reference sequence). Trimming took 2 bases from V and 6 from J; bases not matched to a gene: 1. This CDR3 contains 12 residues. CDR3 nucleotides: TGTGCCAGCAGCTTACAGGGGAAGACCCAGTACTTC. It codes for CASSLQGKTQYF.

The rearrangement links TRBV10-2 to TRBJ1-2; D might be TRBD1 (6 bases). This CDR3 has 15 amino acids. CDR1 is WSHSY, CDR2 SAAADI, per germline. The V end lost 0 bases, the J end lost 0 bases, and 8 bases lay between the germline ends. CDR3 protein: CASSESSGANYGYTF. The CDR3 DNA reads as TGCGCCAGCAGTGAGTCTTCAGGGGCTAACTATGGCTACACCTTC.

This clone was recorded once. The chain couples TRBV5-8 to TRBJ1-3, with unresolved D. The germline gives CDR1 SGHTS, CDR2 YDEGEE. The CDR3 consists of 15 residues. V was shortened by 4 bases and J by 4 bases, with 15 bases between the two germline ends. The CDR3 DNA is TGTGCCAGCAGCCTAAGAGGCGGCCCAGGAAACACCATATATTTT. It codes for CASSLRGGPGNTIYF.

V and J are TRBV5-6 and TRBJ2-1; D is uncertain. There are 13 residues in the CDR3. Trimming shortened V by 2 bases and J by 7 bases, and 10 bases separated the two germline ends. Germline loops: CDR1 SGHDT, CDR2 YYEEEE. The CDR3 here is CASSLGVGNEQFF. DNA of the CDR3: TGTGCCAGCAGCTTAGGAGTGGGTAATGAGCAGTTCTTC.

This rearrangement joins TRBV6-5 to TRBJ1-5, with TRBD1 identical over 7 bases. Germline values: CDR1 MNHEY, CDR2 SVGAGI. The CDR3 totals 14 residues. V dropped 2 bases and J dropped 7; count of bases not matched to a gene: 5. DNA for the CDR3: TGTGCCAGCAGTTACGAACAGGGGCGGCAGCCCCAGCATTTT. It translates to CASSYEQGRQPQHF.

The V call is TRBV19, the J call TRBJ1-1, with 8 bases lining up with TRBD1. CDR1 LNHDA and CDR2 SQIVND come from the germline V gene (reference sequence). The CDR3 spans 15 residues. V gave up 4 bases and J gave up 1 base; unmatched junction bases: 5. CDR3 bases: TGTGCCAGTAGTAGCACCGGGACAGGGAACACTGAAGCTTTCTTT. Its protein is CASSSTGTGNTEAFF.

The chain's CDR3 is CASTRDRGGNGYTF. The DNA for the CDR3 is TGTGCCAGCACCCGGGACAGGGGCGGTAATGGCTACACCTTC. The chain carries TRBV19 and TRBJ1-2, with 10 bases that match TRBD1. V was pared by 9 bases and J by 6 bases, with 10 bases of the junction left unmatched. This CDR3 region has 14 residues. CDR1 is LNHDA and CDR2 is SQIVND in the germline V gene (reference sequence).

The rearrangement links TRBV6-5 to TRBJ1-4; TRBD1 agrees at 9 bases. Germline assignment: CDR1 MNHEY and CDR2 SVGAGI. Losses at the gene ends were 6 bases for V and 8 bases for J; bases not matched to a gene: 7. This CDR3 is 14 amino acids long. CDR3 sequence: CASRNTGGSEKLFF. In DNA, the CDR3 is TGTGCCAGCAGAAACACAGGGGGCAGCGAAAAACTGTTTTTT.

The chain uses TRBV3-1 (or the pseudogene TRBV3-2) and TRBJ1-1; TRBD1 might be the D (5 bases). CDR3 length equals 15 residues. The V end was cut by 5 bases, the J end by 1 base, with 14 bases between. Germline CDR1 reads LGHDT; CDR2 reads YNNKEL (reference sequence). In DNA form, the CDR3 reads TGTGCCAGCAGCTTTTATACAGGTTCGAACACTGAAGCTTTCTTT. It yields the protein CASSFYTGSNTEAFF.

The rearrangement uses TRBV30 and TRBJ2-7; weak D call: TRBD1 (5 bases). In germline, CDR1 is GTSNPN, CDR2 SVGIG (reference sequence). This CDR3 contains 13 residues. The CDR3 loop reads CALGYRSRYEQYF. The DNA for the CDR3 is TGTGCTCTAGGGTACAGGTCGAGGTACGAGCAGTACTTC.

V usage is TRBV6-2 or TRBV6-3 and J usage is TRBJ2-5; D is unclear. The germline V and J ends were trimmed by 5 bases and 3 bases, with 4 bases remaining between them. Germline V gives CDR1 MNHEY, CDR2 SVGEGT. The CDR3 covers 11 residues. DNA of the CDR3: TGTGCCAGCAGTGTAAAAGAGACCCAGTACTTC. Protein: CASSVKETQYF.

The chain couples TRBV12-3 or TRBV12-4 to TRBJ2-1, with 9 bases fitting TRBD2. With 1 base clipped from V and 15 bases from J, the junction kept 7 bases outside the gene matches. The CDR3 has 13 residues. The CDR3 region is CASSLEAGGRMFF. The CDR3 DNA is TGTGCCAGCAGTTTAGAGGCGGGGGGGCGTATGTTCTTC.

Here the CDR3 reads CASTPSGGEFSYEQYF. CDR3 DNA sequence: TGTGCCAGCACCCCGTCCGGCGGCGAATTCTCCTACGAGCAGTACTTC. This sequence joins TRBV27 and TRBJ2-7; D remains unclear. The CDR3 loop spans 16 amino acids. Trimming took 7 bases from V and 0 from J, leaving 19 bases between them. In germline, CDR1 is MNHEY, CDR2 SMNVEV (reference sequence).

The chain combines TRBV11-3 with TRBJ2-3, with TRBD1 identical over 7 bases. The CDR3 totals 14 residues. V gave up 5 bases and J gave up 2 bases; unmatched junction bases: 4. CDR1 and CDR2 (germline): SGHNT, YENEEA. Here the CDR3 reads CASSTGQATDTQYF. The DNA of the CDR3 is TGTGCCAGCAGCACTGGACAGGCCACAGATACGCAGTATTTT.

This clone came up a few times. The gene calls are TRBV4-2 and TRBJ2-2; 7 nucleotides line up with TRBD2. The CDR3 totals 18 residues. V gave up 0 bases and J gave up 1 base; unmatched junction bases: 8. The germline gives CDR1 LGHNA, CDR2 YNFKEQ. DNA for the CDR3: TGTGCCAGCAGCCAAGAAATCCTCGCTAGCGGGAACACCGGGGAGCTGTTTTTT. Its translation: CASSQEILASGNTGELFF.

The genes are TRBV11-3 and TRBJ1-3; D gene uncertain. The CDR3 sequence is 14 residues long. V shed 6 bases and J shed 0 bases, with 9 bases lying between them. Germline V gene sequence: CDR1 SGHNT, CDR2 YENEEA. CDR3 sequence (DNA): TGTGCCAGCAGGGAGCAAATCTCTGGAAACACCATATATTTT. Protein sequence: CASREQISGNTIYF.

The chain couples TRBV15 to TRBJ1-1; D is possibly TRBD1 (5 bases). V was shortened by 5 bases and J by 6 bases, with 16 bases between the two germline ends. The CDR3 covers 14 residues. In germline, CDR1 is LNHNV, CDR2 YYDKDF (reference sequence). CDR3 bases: TGTGCCACCAGCCGCGGCGGGATGGGGCCTGAAGCTTTCTTT. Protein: CATSRGGMGPEAFF. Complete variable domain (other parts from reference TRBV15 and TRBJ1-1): DAMVIQNPRYQVTQFGKPVTLSCSQTLNHNVMYWYQQKSSQAPKLLFHYYDKDFNNEADTPDNFQSRRPNTSFCFLDIRSPGLGDTAMYLCATSRGGMGPEAFFGQGTRLTVV.

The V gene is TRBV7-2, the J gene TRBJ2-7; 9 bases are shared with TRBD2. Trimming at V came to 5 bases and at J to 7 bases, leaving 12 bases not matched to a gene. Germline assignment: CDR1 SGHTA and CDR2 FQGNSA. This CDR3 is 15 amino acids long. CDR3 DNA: TGTGCCAGCAGCGGATATACGGGACTAGCAGATGAGCAGTACTTC. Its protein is CASSGYTGLADEQYF.

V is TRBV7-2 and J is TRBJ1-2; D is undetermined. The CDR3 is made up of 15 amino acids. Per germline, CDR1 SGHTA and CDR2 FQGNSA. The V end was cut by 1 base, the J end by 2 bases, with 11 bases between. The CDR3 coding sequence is TGTGCCAGCAGCTTAGGGTTTATCAGGAACTATGGCTACACCTTC. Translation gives CASSLGFIRNYGYTF. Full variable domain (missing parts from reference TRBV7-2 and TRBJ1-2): GAGVSQSPSNKVTEKGKDVELRCDPISGHTALYWYRQSLGQGLEFLIYFQGNSAPDKSGLPSDRFSAERTGGSVSTLTIQRTQQEDSAVYLCASSLGFIRNYGYTFGSGTRLTVV.

The CDR3 region is CASTQGGYQPQHF. DNA for the CDR3: TGTGCCAGCACTCAAGGGGGATATCAGCCCCAGCATTTT. The J gene is TRBJ1-5, the V gene TRBV6-5, with a possible D match to TRBD1 (6 bases). V was shortened by 7 bases and J by 5 bases, with 12 bases between the two germline ends. The CDR3 covers 13 residues. Germline V gives CDR1 MNHEY, CDR2 SVGAGI.

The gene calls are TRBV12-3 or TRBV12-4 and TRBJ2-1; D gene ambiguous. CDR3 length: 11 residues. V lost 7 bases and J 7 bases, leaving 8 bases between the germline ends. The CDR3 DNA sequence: TGTGCCAGCAATTTTAATAATGAGCAGTTCTTC. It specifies CASNFNNEQFF.